This T cell receptor (beta chain) was retrieved from a study of T cell repertoires in cytomegalovirus infection. Overall study context: Indicated by public TCR beta signatures were CMV infection and matching HLA type.

The CDR3 runs 16 residues. V gave up 5 bases and J gave up 6 bases; unmatched junction bases: 11. The V gene's germline CDR1 is SGHAT and CDR2 FQNNGV. Study-wide points: The cumulative frequency of public TCR beta families distinguished individuals who carried CMV together with the relevant HLA. Dominant in the ex vivo response were TCR beta clonotypes restricted by HLA-C and specific for CMV.

For this clonotype: Its antigen remains unknown.

One entry per CDR3 protein results from TCRdb running MiXCR on the reads. The sample carries some 400,000 distinct CDR3 sequences, about 33% recorded once. The source of this sequence is a human donor in good health (CMV status not recorded). Some clones in this sample may be carry-over from other donors' samples. This chain uses TRBV11-2 with TRBJ2-4, with 9 bases lining up with TRBD1. Specimen: PBMCs. The CDR3 loop is CASSVRDRDVANIQYF. CDR3 DNA sequence: TGTGCCAGCAGCGTTCGGGACAGGGACGTGGCAAACATTCAGTACTTC.